This TCR beta chain stems from a study of cytomegalovirus exposure and HLA in healthy donors. The PCR employed 60 Vbeta primers together with 13 Jbeta primers. The table came from immunoSEQ multiplex PCR; TCRdb's copy has only in-frame clones and leaves some out. The repertoire holds 57,000 or so clones, with about 71% as singletons. The CDR3 totals 14 residues. The germline CDR1 and CDR2 sequences are SGDLS and YYNGEE. V dropped 3 bases and J dropped 1; count of bases not matched to a gene: 3. Remarks on this clone: Its antigen is as yet unknown.

The study, taken as a whole, reports: A later analysis, which compared TCR beta chains of equal frequency, found the HLA-associated ones more clonally expanded.

The V gene is TRBV9, the J gene TRBJ1-1; 7 bases map to TRBD1. This TCR came from a woman in her sixties in good health and CMV-seropositive. The material sequenced was PBMCs. This CDR3 is CASSGGTENTEAFF. DNA of the CDR3: TGTGCCAGCAGCGGGGGGACAGAGAACACTGAAGCTTTCTTT.